The 30 T cell receptor beta chains given below trace back to one sample, sequenced in a study of siplizumab effects on memory and regulatory T cells. These receptors are not linked to any known antigen. Researchers maintained the mixed lymphocyte reaction cells in coculture at 37°C for six to seven days. The table came from immunoSEQ multiplex PCR; TCRdb's copy has only in-frame clones and leaves some out. This table holds 7,500 to 8,500 clones, 35% to 40% found once. Sequenced material: CFSE-low (dividing) CD8+ T cells sorted from an allogeneic mixed lymphocyte reaction. Receptors originate from a human donor in good health; the cells came from an allogeneic mixed lymphocyte reaction.

The chain combines TRBV4-1 with TRBJ1-5, with a tentative D call TRBD1 (6 bases). The germline V gene encodes CDR1 MGHRA and CDR2 YSYEKL. The CDR3 totals 17 residues. V was pared by 2 bases and J by 2 bases, with 16 bases between. The CDR3 loop is CASSQSLRGLGNQPQHF. The CDR3 nucleotides read TGCGCCAGCAGCCAAAGTCTTCGGGGGCTCGGCAATCAGCCCCAGCATTTT.

V usage is TRBV10-1 and J usage is TRBJ2-3, with 7 bases fitting TRBD2. Germline loops: CDR1 WNHNN, CDR2 SYGVQD (reference sequence). The V gene end was trimmed by 3 bases and the J gene end by 13 bases; junction bases not matched to a gene: 13. This CDR3 is 14 amino acids long. The CDR3 coding sequence is TGCGCCAGCAGTGAATCTAGCGGAAGCCCAAAGGAGTATTTT. This translates into CASSESSGSPKEYF.

The V and J genes are TRBV6-5 and TRBJ2-5; 8 bases match TRBD2. The trim removed 6 bases at V and 2 bases at J, leaving 8 bases unmatched. Germline V gene sequence: CDR1 MNHEY, CDR2 SVGAGI. The length of the CDR3 is 15 residues. The CDR3 DNA sequence: TGTGCCAGCAGCTCGGGGGGGGGTTTTCAAGAGACCCAGTACTTC. This codes for CASSSGGGFQETQYF.

The CDR3 loop is CAWRTAGANVLTF. The CDR3, as DNA: TGTGCCTGGAGGACCGCTGGGGCCAACGTCCTGACTTTC. The gene calls are TRBV30 and TRBJ2-6; D uncertain. The CDR3 contains 13 residues. CDR1 is GTSNPN, CDR2 SVGIG, per germline (reference sequence). V was pared by 3 bases and J by 2 bases, with 5 bases between. Full variable domain (rest looked up from reference TRBV30 and TRBJ2-6): SQTIHQWPATLVQPVGSPLSLECTVEGTSNPNLYWYRQAAGRGLQLLFYSVGIGQISSEVPQNLSASRPQDRQFILSSKKLLLSDSGFYLCAWRTAGANVLTFGAGSRLTVL.

The genes are TRBV29-1 and TRBJ2-7, with D perhaps TRBD1 (5 bases). There are 15 residues in the CDR3. Germline V gene data show CDR1 as SQVTM and CDR2 as ANQGSEA. The CDR3 nucleotides read TGCAGTGCTACGAAAGGACAAACCGACTCCTACGAGCAGTACTTC. Residues: CSATKGQTDSYEQYF.

This sequence joins TRBV4-3 and TRBJ1-5, with D perhaps TRBD1 (5 bases). This CDR3 contains 15 residues. Germline V lookup: CDR1 LGHNA, CDR2 YSLEER. V was trimmed by 4 bases and J by 0 bases, leaving 10 bases between them. CDR3 residues: CASSLTGGSNQPQHF. The CDR3 nucleotides are TGCGCCAGCAGCCTAACGGGGGGTAGCAATCAGCCCCAGCATTTT.

This clone is classed as medium-sized. The chain carries TRBV4-2 and TRBJ2-3; 9 bases agree with TRBD2. The CDR3 contains 15 residues. Germline CDR1 reads LGHNA; CDR2 reads YNFKEQ. V shed 4 bases, J shed 6 bases, and the junction held 8 bases outside the gene matches. The CDR3 protein is CASSPLASGIDTQYF. CDR3 coding DNA: TGTGCCAGCAGCCCCTTGGCTAGCGGGATCGATACGCAGTATTTT.

This clone was observed a handful of times. The chain carries TRBV11-3 and TRBJ2-3; 14 nucleotides agree with TRBD2. The CDR3 is made up of 17 amino acids. V gave up 6 bases and J gave up 1 base; unmatched junction bases: 6. Looked up from germline, CDR1 is SGHNT and CDR2 is YENEEA. CDR3 loop: CASSSRLAGGGTDTQYF. CDR3 coding DNA: TGTGCCAGCAGTTCACGACTAGCGGGAGGGGGCACAGATACGCAGTATTTT.

The chain uses TRBV7-8 and TRBJ2-7, with TRBD1 as a possible D gene (6 bases). Germline lookup yields CDR1 SGHVS and CDR2 FQNEAQ. Trimming removed 2 bases from V and 4 bases from J, with 15 bases in between. The CDR3 contains 15 residues. The CDR3 nucleotides read TGTGCCAGCAGCTTATCAGCAGGGGCGACTTACGAGCAGTACTTC. Translation gives CASSLSAGATYEQYF.

Relative to its sample, this clone is medium-sized (0.01 to 0.1%). The chain employs TRBV11-2 and TRBJ2-7; 10 nucleotides match TRBD2. The V gene's germline CDR1 is SGHAT and CDR2 FQNNGV. This CDR3 is built from 14 residues. The ends lost 5 bases at V and 3 bases at J; junction bases unmatched: 4. CDR3 amino acids: CASSPGTSVYEQYF. For the CDR3, the DNA is TGTGCCAGCAGCCCCGGGACTAGCGTCTACGAGCAGTACTTC.

This clone is medium-sized within its sample. The V call is TRBV27, the J call TRBJ2-1; 9 bases are shared with TRBD2. CDR3 size: 12 residues. Germline values: CDR1 MNHEY, CDR2 SMNVEV (reference sequence). J gave up 6 bases and V 8 bases, and 2 bases lay outside the gene matches. CDR3 amino acids: CASQAGGNEQFF. The CDR3, as DNA: TGTGCCAGCCAAGCGGGAGGCAATGAGCAGTTCTTC.

This clone was seen only a few times. The genes are TRBV4-1 and TRBJ2-1; 9 bases agree with TRBD2. This CDR3 region has 15 residues. The trim removed 4 bases at V and 8 bases at J, leaving 9 bases unmatched. CDR1 MGHRA and CDR2 YSYEKL come from the germline V gene. CDR3 protein: CASSLRGGVGHEQFF. The CDR3 DNA is TGCGCCAGCAGCCTGCGGGGGGGAGTTGGCCATGAGCAGTTCTTC.

This clone was detected a few times. The chain joins TRBV5-6 to TRBJ2-3; D is unclear. The germline V and J ends were trimmed by 7 bases and 2 bases, with 8 bases remaining between them. Germline CDR1 is SGHDT and CDR2 is YYEEEE. The CDR3 spans 12 residues. CDR3 region: CASEAYTDTQYF. The CDR3 coding sequence is TGTGCCAGCGAAGCCTACACAGATACGCAGTATTTT.

In this sample, this clone is large. At the DNA level, this CDR3 is encoded by other sequences in the same sample as well. The gene calls are TRBV18 and TRBJ2-7, with 10 nucleotides matching TRBD1. CDR1 is KGHSH and CDR2 is LQKENI in the germline V gene. CDR3 size: 14 residues. The trim removed 3 bases at V and 2 bases at J, leaving 1 base unmatched. CDR3 sequence reads: CASSPGQGAYEQYF. The CDR3 nucleotides read TGTGCCAGCTCACCTGGACAGGGGGCCTACGAGCAGTACTTC.

The chain recombines TRBV19 with TRBJ1-5, with D uncertain. CDR1 is LNHDA and CDR2 is SQIVND in the germline V gene (reference sequence). This CDR3 region has 12 residues. V was pared by 3 bases and J by 4 bases, with 4 bases between. In DNA form, the CDR3 reads TGTGCCAGTAGTATGCCGAATCAGCCCCAGCATTTT. Translation gives CASSMPNQPQHF.

The chain uses TRBV11-2 and TRBJ2-2; the D is unclear. V dropped 4 bases and J dropped 4 bases, with 7 bases sitting between them. CDR1 is SGHAT, CDR2 FQNNGV, per germline. The CDR3 has 13 amino acids. The DNA of the CDR3 is TGTGCCAGCAGCTGGCCGAGCACCGGGGAGCTGTTTTTT. Encoded protein: CASSWPSTGELFF.

The table lists this clone with a few counts. The rearrangement joins TRBV2 to TRBJ1-4; D gene uncertain. The CDR3 totals 15 residues. The germline V gene encodes CDR1 SNHLY and CDR2 FYNNEI. V gave up 3 bases and J gave up 4 bases, with 12 bases separating them. The CDR3 reads CASSDRIYSNEKLFF. CDR3 nucleotide sequence: TGTGCCAGCAGTGACAGAATTTATAGTAATGAAAAACTGTTTTTT. Together with reference TRBV2 and TRBJ1-4, the CDR3 gives the full variable domain: EPEVTQTPSHQVTQMGQEVILRCVPISNHLYFYWYRQILGQKVEFLVSFYNNEISEKSEIFDDQFSVERPDGSNFTLKIRSTKLEDSAMYFCASSDRIYSNEKLFFGSGTQLSVL.

The chain employs TRBV19 and TRBJ2-2, with a tentative D call TRBD2 (6 bases). The V gene lost 3 bases and the J gene lost 7 bases, with 12 bases spanning the gap. The CDR3 contains 14 residues. Germline V gene lookup returns CDR1 LNHDA and CDR2 SQIVND (reference sequence). The CDR3 DNA follows: TGTGCCAGTAGTATCATCGATAGCGGCGGGGAGCTGTTTTTT. Translating it yields CASSIIDSGGELFF.

This clone was seen only a few times. This rearrangement joins TRBV7-9 to TRBJ2-5; TRBD2 agrees at 11 bases. Germline assignment: CDR1 SEHNR and CDR2 FQNEAQ (reference sequence). After removal of 3 bases from V and 7 bases from J, the junction contained 16 bases not matched to a gene. The CDR3 is 18 residues long. The CDR3 loop is CASSFNLRLAGSLVTQYF. CDR3 coding DNA: TGTGCCAGCAGCTTTAATCTTAGACTAGCGGGATCTCTGGTGACCCAGTACTTC. Filled out from reference TRBV7-9 and TRBJ2-5, the complete variable domain reads DTGVSQNPRHKITKRGQNVTFRCDPISEHNRLYWYRQTLGQGPEFLTYFQNEAQLEKSRLLSDRFSAERPKGSFSTLEIQRTEQGDSAMYLCASSFNLRLAGSLVTQYFGPGTRLLVL.

V and J are TRBV11-3 and TRBJ2-7, with 11 bases that match TRBD2. In germline, CDR1 is SGHNT, CDR2 YENEEA. J was trimmed by 5 bases and V by 6 bases; bases with no gene match: 9. The CDR3 has 15 residues. DNA of the CDR3: TGTGCCAGCAGTCCAATTACTAGCGGGAGTGACGAGCAGTACTTC. Translated: CASSPITSGSDEQYF.

By proportion, this clone is medium-sized (0.01 to 0.1%). The chain links TRBV19 to TRBJ1-1; D remains unclear. CDR1 is LNHDA and CDR2 is SQIVND in the germline V gene (reference sequence). The CDR3 is made up of 12 amino acids. V was clipped by 8 bases and J by 4 bases, with 11 bases between them. CDR3 sequence reads: CASASYGTEAFF. The CDR3 DNA sequence: TGTGCCAGTGCCTCTTATGGCACTGAAGCTTTCTTT.

This clone turned up a few times. This rearrangement joins TRBV27 to TRBJ2-5, with D possibly matching TRBD2 (7 bases). Trimming pared 6 bases from V and 7 bases from J, leaving 15 bases between. Germline lookup yields CDR1 MNHEY and CDR2 SMNVEV (reference sequence). The CDR3 is made up of 13 amino acids. CDR3 sequence (DNA): TGTGCCAGCAGCGAACTAGGGGGGGCGACCCAGTACTTC. It encodes CASSELGGATQYF.

This clone counts as medium-sized. The chain recombines TRBV13 with TRBJ2-7, with 10 bases that match TRBD1. J gave up 3 bases and V 5 bases, and 4 bases lay outside the gene matches. The CDR3 contains 14 residues. Germline CDR1 reads PRHDT; CDR2 reads FYEKMQ (reference sequence). CDR3 sequence (DNA): TGTGCCAGCAGCCCCGGGACAGGGGTCTACGAGCAGTACTTC. Protein sequence: CASSPGTGVYEQYF.

A note on this clone: This may come from a read error, since a much larger clone is one base off. The V and J genes are TRBV7-9 and TRBJ2-1; perhaps TRBD2 as D (7 bases). The CDR3 spans 18 residues. Germline V gene sequence: CDR1 SEHNR, CDR2 FQNEAQ (reference sequence). The germline V and J ends were trimmed by 0 bases and 4 bases, with 19 bases remaining between them. CDR3 nucleotide sequence: TGTGCCAGCAGCTTAGCCCCCCTCTACAGGGAGGGTTACAATGAGCAGTTCTTC. This codes for CASSLAPLYREGYNEQFF. The complete variable domain, with remaining parts taken from reference TRBV7-9 and TRBJ2-1, reads DTGVSQNPRHKITKRGQNVTFRCDPISEHNRLYWYRQTLGQGPEFLTYFQNEAQLEKSRLLSDRFSAERPKGSFSTLEIQRTEQGDSAMYLCASSLAPLYREGYNEQFFGPGTRLTVL.

The V gene is TRBV9, the J gene TRBJ2-1; the D gene is possibly TRBD1 (5 bases). The CDR3 sequence is 13 residues long. Germline V CDR1 and CDR2: SGDLS, YYNGEE. V was pared by 4 bases and J by 3 bases, with 8 bases between. CDR3 DNA sequence: TGTGCCAGCAGCAAACAGGACTACAATGAGCAGTTCTTC. Amino acid sequence: CASSKQDYNEQFF.

The chain joins TRBV4-1 to TRBJ2-7, with D uncertain. V was pared by 1 base and J by 4 bases, with 14 bases between. Germline V gene lookup returns CDR1 MGHRA and CDR2 YSYEKL. CDR3 length equals 15 residues. CDR3 in amino acids: CASSQGSEVKYEQYF. The CDR3 DNA reads TGCGCCAGCAGCCAAGGGTCGGAAGTGAAGTACGAGCAGTACTTC.

V and J are TRBV5-5 and TRBJ2-7; 7 positions agree with TRBD1. The ends lost 4 bases at V and 2 bases at J; junction bases unmatched: 9. Germline V gives CDR1 SGHKS, CDR2 YYEKEE (reference sequence). This CDR3 is 15 amino acids long. The CDR3 sequence: CASSTYRGMPYEQYF. Here the CDR3 DNA reads TGTGCCAGCAGCACCTACAGGGGAATGCCCTACGAGCAGTACTTC. Full variable domain (outside the CDR3, taken from reference TRBV5-5 and TRBJ2-7): DAGVTQSPTHLIKTRGQQVTLRCSPISGHKSVSWYQQVLGQGPQFIFQYYEKEERGRGNFPDRFSARQFPNYSSELNVNALLLGDSALYLCASSTYRGMPYEQYFGPGTRLTVT.

V gene TRBV11-2 combines with J gene TRBJ1-6; D is ambiguous. Between the trimmed V and J ends, which lost 2 bases and 5 bases, there was a span of 4 bases. Germline V lookup: CDR1 SGHAT, CDR2 FQNNGV. The CDR3 contains 13 residues. CDR3 region: CASSLKNNSPLHF. The CDR3 coding sequence is TGTGCCAGCAGCTTAAAGAATAATTCACCCCTCCACTTT.

The V and J genes are TRBV4-3 and TRBJ2-7; TRBD1 might be the D (5 bases). CDR1 LGHNA and CDR2 YSLEER come from the germline V gene. V lost 1 base and J 4 bases, leaving 14 bases between the germline ends. CDR3 length equals 15 residues. In DNA, the CDR3 is TGCGCCAGCAGCCAAGGCGCAGGGTCAGGATACGAGCAGTACTTC. Residues: CASSQGAGSGYEQYF.

The table lists this clone with a few counts. This rearrangement joins TRBV27 to TRBJ2-1, with D possibly matching TRBD1 (5 bases). The CDR3 covers 14 residues. Germline CDR1 MNHEY, CDR2 SMNVEV (reference sequence). The V end was cut by 5 bases, the J end by 7 bases, with 15 bases between. Here the CDR3 reads CASSPPVQGNEQFF. In DNA, the CDR3 is TGTGCCAGCAGTCCGCCAGTCCAGGGTAATGAGCAGTTCTTC.